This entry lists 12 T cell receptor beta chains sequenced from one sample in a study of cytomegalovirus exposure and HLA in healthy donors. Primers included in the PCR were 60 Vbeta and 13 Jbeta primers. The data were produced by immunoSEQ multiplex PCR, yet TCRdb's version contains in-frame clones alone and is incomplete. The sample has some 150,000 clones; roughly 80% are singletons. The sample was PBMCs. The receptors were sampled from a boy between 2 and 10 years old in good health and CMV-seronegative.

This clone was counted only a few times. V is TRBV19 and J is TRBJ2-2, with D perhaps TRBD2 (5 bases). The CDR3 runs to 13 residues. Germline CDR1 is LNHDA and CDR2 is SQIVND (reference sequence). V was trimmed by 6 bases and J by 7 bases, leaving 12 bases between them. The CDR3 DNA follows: TGTGCCAGTAGCCCGACGGGGATCGGGGAGCTGTTTTTT. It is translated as CASSPTGIGELFF.

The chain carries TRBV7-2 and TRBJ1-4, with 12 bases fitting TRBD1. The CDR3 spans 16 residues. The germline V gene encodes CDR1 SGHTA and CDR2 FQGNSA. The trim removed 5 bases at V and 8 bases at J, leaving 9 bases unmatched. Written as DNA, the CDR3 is TGTGCCAGCAGCGCACGGACCGGGACAGGGGGCGAAAAACTGTTTTTT. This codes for CASSARTGTGGEKLFF. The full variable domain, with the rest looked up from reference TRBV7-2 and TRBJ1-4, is GAGVSQSPSNKVTEKGKDVELRCDPISGHTALYWYRQSLGQGLEFLIYFQGNSAPDKSGLPSDRFSAERTGGSVSTLTIQRTQQEDSAVYLCASSARTGTGGEKLFFGSGTQLSVL.

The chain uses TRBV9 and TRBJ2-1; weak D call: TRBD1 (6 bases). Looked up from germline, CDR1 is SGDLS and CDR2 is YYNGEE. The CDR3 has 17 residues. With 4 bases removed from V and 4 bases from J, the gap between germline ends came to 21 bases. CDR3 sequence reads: CASSSNRASGPYNEQFF. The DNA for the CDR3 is TGTGCCAGCAGCTCAAACAGGGCCTCGGGGCCGTACAATGAGCAGTTCTTC.

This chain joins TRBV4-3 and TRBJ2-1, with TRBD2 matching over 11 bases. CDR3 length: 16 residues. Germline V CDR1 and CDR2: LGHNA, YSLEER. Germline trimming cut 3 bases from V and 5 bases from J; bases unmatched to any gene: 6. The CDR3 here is CASSQVTSGVNNEQFF. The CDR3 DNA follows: TGCGCCAGCAGCCAGGTGACTAGCGGGGTTAACAATGAGCAGTTCTTC.

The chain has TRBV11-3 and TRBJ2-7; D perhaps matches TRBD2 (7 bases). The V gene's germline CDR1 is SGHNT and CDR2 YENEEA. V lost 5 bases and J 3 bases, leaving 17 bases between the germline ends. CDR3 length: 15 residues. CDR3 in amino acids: CASSEGGRAYYEQYF. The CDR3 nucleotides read TGTGCCAGCAGCGAGGGGGGGAGGGCCTACTACGAGCAGTACTTC.

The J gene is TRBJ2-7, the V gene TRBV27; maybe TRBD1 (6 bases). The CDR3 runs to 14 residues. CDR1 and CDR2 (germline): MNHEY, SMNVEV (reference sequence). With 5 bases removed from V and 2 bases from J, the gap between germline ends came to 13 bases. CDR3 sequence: CASSAGQIAYEQYF. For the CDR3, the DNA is TGTGCCAGCAGTGCAGGACAGATTGCCTACGAGCAGTACTTC.

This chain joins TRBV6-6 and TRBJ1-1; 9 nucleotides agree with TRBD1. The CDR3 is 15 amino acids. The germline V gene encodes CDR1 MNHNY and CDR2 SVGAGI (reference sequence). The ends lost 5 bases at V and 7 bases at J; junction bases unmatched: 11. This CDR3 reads CASSMKQGAIYEAFF. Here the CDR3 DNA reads TGTGCCAGCAGTATGAAACAGGGGGCAATTTATGAAGCTTTCTTT.

The CDR3 loop is CASSRATATNEKLFF. The CDR3 DNA sequence: TGTGCCAGCTCACGAGCGACAGCAACTAATGAAAAACTGTTTTTT. The chain recombines TRBV18 with TRBJ1-4, with D perhaps matching TRBD1 (5 bases). Trimming took 4 bases from V and 0 from J, leaving 9 bases between them. Germline V gives CDR1 KGHSH, CDR2 LQKENI. The CDR3 has 15 amino acids. The full variable domain, completed using reference TRBV18 and TRBJ1-4, is NAGVMQNPRHLVRRRGQEARLRCSPMKGHSHVYWYRQLPEEGLKFMVYLQKENIIDESGMPKERFSAEFPKEGPSILRIQQVVRGDSAAYFCASSRATATNEKLFFGSGTQLSVL.

CDR3 protein: CASGLAGTGNRAFF. CDR3 coding DNA: TGTGCTAGTGGTTTGGCCGGGACAGGGAACCGAGCTTTCTTT. The chain carries TRBV12-5 and TRBJ1-1; 9 positions match TRBD1. The CDR3 length is 14 residues. Per the germline V gene, CDR1 is LGHNT and CDR2 is FRNRAP. The J segment lost 10 bases and the V segment lost 1 base, leaving 7 bases of the junction unmatched. Complete variable domain (other parts from reference TRBV12-5 and TRBJ1-1): DARVTQTPRHKVTEMGQEVTMRCQPILGHNTVFWYRQTMMQGLELLAYFRNRAPLDDSGMPKDRFSAEMPDATLATLKIQPSEPRDSAVYFCASGLAGTGNRAFFGQGTRLTVV.

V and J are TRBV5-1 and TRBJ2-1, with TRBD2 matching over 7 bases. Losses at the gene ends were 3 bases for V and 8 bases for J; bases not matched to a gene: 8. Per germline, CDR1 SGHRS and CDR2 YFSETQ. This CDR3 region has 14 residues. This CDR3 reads CASSWSGDFDEQFF. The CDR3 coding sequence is TGCGCCAGCAGCTGGAGCGGGGACTTTGATGAGCAGTTCTTC.

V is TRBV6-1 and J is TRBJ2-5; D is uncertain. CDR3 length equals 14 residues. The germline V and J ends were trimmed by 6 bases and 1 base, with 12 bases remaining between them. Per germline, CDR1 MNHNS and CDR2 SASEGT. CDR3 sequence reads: CASSPKPGQETQYF. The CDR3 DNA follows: TGTGCCAGCAGCCCAAAACCGGGCCAAGAGACCCAGTACTTC.

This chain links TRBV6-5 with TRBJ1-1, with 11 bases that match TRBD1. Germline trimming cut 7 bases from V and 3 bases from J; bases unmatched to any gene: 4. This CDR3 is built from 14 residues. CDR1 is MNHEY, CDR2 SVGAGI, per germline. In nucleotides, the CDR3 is TGTGCCAGCATTCGGGACAGGGGGGACACTGAAGCTTTCTTT. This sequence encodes CASIRDRGDTEAFF.